This is a list of T cell receptor beta chains from one sample in a study of blood T cell repertoires in COVID-19. Profiled with immunoSEQ multiplex PCR; TCRdb holds only in-frame clones, not every one. The table shows 100,000 to 110,000 clones, with about 90% occurring only once. Sequencing was carried out using peripheral blood. These receptors were taken from a young man in a cohort sampled during active COVID-19. Each CDR3 is given with its conserved first and last residue. The order of the fields is CDR3 protein, CDR3 DNA, V gene, clone size, J gene, D gene. A D gene is named only where the DNA matches it firmly. Size tells how often a clone was seen (once, few, many) or the class of an expanded clone, and some rows leave it out.

CSVEKRTGRVGTEAFF TGCAGCGTTGAGAAAAGGACGGGGAGGGTGGGCACTGAAGCTTTCTTT TRBV29-1 . TRBJ1-1 .
CASSPGNIAGATDTQYF TGTGCCAGCAGCCCGGGGAACATAGCGGGGGCCACAGATACGCAGTATTTT TRBV5-4 . TRBJ2-3 TRBD2
CASSYALTSGGETQYF TGTGCCAGCAGTTACGCTCTGACTAGCGGGGGTGAGACCCAGTACTTC TRBV6-2/TRBV6-3 once TRBJ2-5 TRBD2
CASRTGEHNSPLHF TGTGCCAGCAGGACAGGAGAACATAATTCACCCCTCCACTTT TRBV25-1 few TRBJ1-6 .
CASNLGTSGETQYF TGTGCCAGCAATTTGGGGACTAGCGGCGAGACCCAGTACTTC TRBV2 . TRBJ2-5 TRBD2
CSVGGQGYTDTQYF TGCAGCGTTGGGGGACAGGGCTACACAGATACGCAGTATTTT TRBV29-1 . TRBJ2-3 TRBD1
CSVDSGLGDTQYF TGCAGCGTTGATTCCGGACTTGGGGATACGCAGTATTTT TRBV29-1 . TRBJ2-3 .
CASSPGANEKLFF TGTGCCAGCTCACCAGGTGCGAATGAAAAACTGTTTTTT TRBV18 once TRBJ1-4 .
CASSLVAGGSSYEQYF TGTGCCAGCAGCTTAGTGGCAGGGGGTAGCTCCTACGAGCAGTACTTC TRBV7-8 . TRBJ2-7 TRBD1
CASSQVGQRGGTDTQYF TGTGCCAGCAGCCAAGTCGGGCAGCGGGGGGGGACAGATACGCAGTATTTT TRBV3-1/TRBV3-2 . TRBJ2-3 TRBD2
CASSLTGVYTEAFF TGTGCCAGCAGCTTGACAGGGGTCTACACTGAAGCTTTCTTT TRBV5-4 . TRBJ1-1 TRBD1
CASSTPGQGTDTQYF TGTGCCAGCAGTACTCCGGGACAGGGAACAGATACGCAGTATTTT TRBV28 . TRBJ2-3 TRBD1
CSVGGQGTDTQYF TGCAGCGTTGGCGGCCAGGGAACAGATACGCAGTATTTT TRBV29-1 once TRBJ2-3 .
CASSTGQGLAGNTIYF TGCGCCAGCAGCACAGGACAGGGTCTCGCTGGAAACACCATATATTTT TRBV5-1 . TRBJ1-3 TRBD1
CASSLVVGGLGEQYF TGTGCCAGCAGCTTAGTCGTGGGAGGGCTGGGCGAGCAGTACTTC TRBV11-2 . TRBJ2-7 TRBD2
CASSTNQGAHGANVLTF TGTGCCAGCAGCACTAACCAGGGGGCCCATGGGGCCAACGTCCTGACTTTC TRBV27 . TRBJ2-6 TRBD1
CASSFGRMNTEAFF TGTGCCAGCAGCTTTGGGAGGATGAACACTGAAGCTTTCTTT TRBV7-2 . TRBJ1-1 .
CASDDRGDGYTF TGTGCCAGCGACGACAGGGGGGACGGCTACACCTTC TRBV2 few TRBJ1-2 TRBD1
CAISESAGQPQHF TGTGCCATCAGTGAGTCTGCGGGACAGCCCCAGCATTTT TRBV10-3 . TRBJ1-5 .
CASSIGASGRMTQYF TGTGCCAGCAGTATAGGGGCTAGCGGCCGTATGACCCAGTACTTC TRBV7-2 . TRBJ2-5 TRBD2
CSASKDRYENTEAFF TGCAGTGCTAGTAAGGACAGGTACGAGAACACTGAAGCTTTCTTT TRBV20-1 few TRBJ1-1 TRBD1
CASSSTRGEYGYTF TGTGCCAGCAGCTCGACCAGGGGGGAGTATGGCTACACCTTC TRBV5-4 . TRBJ1-2 TRBD1
CASRMPGGGETQYF TGTGCCAGCAGGATGCCGGGGGGCGGAGAGACCCAGTACTTC TRBV5-4 once TRBJ2-5 .